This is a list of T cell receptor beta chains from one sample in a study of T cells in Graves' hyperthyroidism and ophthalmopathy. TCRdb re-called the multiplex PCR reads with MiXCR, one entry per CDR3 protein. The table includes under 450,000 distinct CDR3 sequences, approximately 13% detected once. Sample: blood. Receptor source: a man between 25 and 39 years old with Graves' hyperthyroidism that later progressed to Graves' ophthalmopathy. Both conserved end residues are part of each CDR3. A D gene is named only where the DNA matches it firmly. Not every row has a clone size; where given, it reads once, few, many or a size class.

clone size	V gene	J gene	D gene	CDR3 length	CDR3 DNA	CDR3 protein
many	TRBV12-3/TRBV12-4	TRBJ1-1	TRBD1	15	TGTGCCAGCAGGCAGACAGGGTCGAGGAACACTGAAGCTTTCTTT	CASRQTGSRNTEAFF
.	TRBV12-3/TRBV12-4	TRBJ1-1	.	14	TGTGCCAGCAGTTTAAGGGGAAAGGTCACTGAAGCTTTCTTT	CASSLRGKVTEAFF
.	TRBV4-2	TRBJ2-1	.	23	TGTGCCAGCAGCCAACCTTCACCCCCCAGCCTCGCCTCGAAATCAAGCTCCTACAATGAGCAGTTCTTC	CASSQPSPPSLASKSSSYNEQFF
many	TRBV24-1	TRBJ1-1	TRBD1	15	TGTGCCACCAGTGCAAGGGACAGCTTGAACACTGAAGCTTTCTTT	CATSARDSLNTEAFF
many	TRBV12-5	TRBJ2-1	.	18	TGTGCTAGTGGTTTGGTATTGGGGGGGGCACCTAGCTACAATGAGCAGTTCTTC	CASGLVLGGAPSYNEQFF
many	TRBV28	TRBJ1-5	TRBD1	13	TGTGCCAGCAGTTCAGGGGGCCTCCAGCCCCAGCATTTT	CASSSGGLQPQHF
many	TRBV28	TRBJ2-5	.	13	TGTGCCAGCAAAGTGGGCAGTCAAGAGACCCAGTACTTC	CASKVGSQETQYF
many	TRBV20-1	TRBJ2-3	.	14	TGCAGTGCCTGGATTGGCGGTCGCACAGATACGCAGTATTTT	CSAWIGGRTDTQYF
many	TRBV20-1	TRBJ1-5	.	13	TGCAGTGCTAGGCAGGATAGCAATCAGCCCCAGCATTTT	CSARQDSNQPQHF
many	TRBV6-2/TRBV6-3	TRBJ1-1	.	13	TGTGCCAGCAGTCTCTGGGGAAGCACTGAAGCTTTCTTT	CASSLWGSTEAFF
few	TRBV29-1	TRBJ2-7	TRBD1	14	TGCAGCGTGACGGGACAGAGGAGCTCCTACGAGCAGTACTTC	CSVTGQRSSYEQYF
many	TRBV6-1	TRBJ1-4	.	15	TGTGCCAGCAGTGTTCTAGAGATGGCGAATGAAAAACTGTTTTTT	CASSVLEMANEKLFF
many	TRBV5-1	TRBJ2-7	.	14	TGCGCCAGCAGCTTCAGAAGGGGGGGGTACGAGCAGTACTTC	CASSFRRGGYEQYF
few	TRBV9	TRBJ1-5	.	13	TGTGCCAGCAGCAAGGAGCCGGATCAGCCCCAGCATTTT	CASSKEPDQPQHF
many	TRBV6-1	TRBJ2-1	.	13	TGTGCCAGCAGGCTGACCACGTACAATGAGCAGTTCTTC	CASRLTTYNEQFF
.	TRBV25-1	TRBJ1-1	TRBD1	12	TGTGCCAGCAGTGAATGGACAGGGTCGCCTTTCTTT	CASSEWTGSPFF
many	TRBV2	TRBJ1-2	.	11	TGTGCCAGCACAAGGGGCGGAGGCTACACCTTC	CASTRGGGYTF
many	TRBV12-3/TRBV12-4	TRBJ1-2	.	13	TGTGCCAGCAGTTTTAGGGGGGCGAGAGGCTACACCTTC	CASSFRGARGYTF
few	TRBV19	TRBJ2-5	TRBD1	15	TGTGCCAGTAGTACGGGGGACAGGCGACAAGAGACCCAGTACTTC	CASSTGDRRQETQYF
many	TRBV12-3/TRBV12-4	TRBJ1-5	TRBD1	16	TGTGCCAGCAGTCAAGGGACAGGGAGTTTCCGTCAGCCCCAGCATTTT	CASSQGTGSFRQPQHF